This T cell receptor beta chain was recovered during a study of blood T cell repertoires in COVID-19. Study-level information: Both acute and convalescent COVID-19 samples were obtained from the United States, Italy and Spain.

This clone was seen a few times. How the authors handled the data: Estimated nucleated cell counts came from reference gene primer amplification. Libraries were prepared by immunoSEQ multiplex PCR; TCRdb keeps only in-frame clonotypes and omits some of them. The V and J calls and the clone size are those of that table, but D and trimming were determined from the DNA. The sample shows roughly 500,000 clones, approximately 91% of them seen only once. V was pared by 0 bases and J by 1 base, with 6 bases between. The germline V gene encodes CDR1 GTSNPN and CDR2 SVGIG (reference sequence). This CDR3 comprises 13 residues. Participants came from roughly 23 US areas, aged about 18 to 89 years. Cohorts were assigned according to the clinical history that participants reported.

This sequence originates from an older woman who had recovered from COVID-19. The sample taken for sequencing was PBMCs or T cells enriched from blood (not recorded which). The V gene is TRBV30, the J gene TRBJ1-1; possible D gene TRBD1, 6 bases. In DNA, the CDR3 is TGTGCCTGGAGTGTACAGGGGAACACTGAAGCTTTCTTT. This encodes CAWSVQGNTEAFF.